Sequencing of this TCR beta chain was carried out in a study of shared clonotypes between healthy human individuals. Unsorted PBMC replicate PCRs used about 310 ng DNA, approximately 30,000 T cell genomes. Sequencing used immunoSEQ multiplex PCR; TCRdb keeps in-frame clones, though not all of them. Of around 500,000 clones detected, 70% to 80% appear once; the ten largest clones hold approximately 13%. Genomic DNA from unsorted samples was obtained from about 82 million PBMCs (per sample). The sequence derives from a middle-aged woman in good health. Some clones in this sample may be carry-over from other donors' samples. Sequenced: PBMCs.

CDR3 in DNA: TGTGCCTGGGGGAGAGAGCGGGACCACAATGAGCAGTTCTTC. It is translated as CAWGRERDHNEQFF. The chain uses TRBV30 and TRBJ2-1; the match to TRBD2 covers 7 bases. The CDR3 spans 14 residues. Germline V gene sequence: CDR1 GTSNPN, CDR2 SVGIG (reference sequence). V gave up 5 bases and J gave up 5 bases; unmatched junction bases: 9.